The clone carrying this T cell receptor beta chain appeared a few times. The antigen remains unidentified. Comparators without hematopoietic cell transplant had other cancers, at least five gastrointestinal samples, and no known gastrointestinal disease. This table comes from immunoSEQ multiplex PCR, and its TCRdb copy is limited to in-frame clones, with some not included. The sample lists 3,500 to 5,000 clones, roughly 70% occurring once. The record originates from a study of tissue T cells after allogeneic stem cell transplantation. About the research overall: Pathologist review favored tissue samples showing histologically apparent lymphocytes.

Trimming pared 3 bases from V and 4 bases from J, leaving 3 bases between. The CDR3 totals 12 residues. General study findings and limits: Only a limited share of tissue TCRs appeared in blood or spleen. Anatomically similar tissues had similar TCR repertoires within each patient.

The chain has TRBV12-3 or TRBV12-4 and TRBJ2-2; D gene ambiguous. The sequence came from a male donor at least 60 years old with lung cancer. The material was left colon tissue, obtained at autopsy. The CDR3 spells CASSFFTGELFF. CDR3 coding DNA: TGTGCCAGCAGTTTTTTCACCGGGGAGCTGTTTTTT.